Listed below are T cell receptor beta chains from one sample, sequenced in a study of long-term antiretroviral therapy in people with HIV. Measured with immunoSEQ multiplex PCR; TCRdb has only the in-frame clones, and not every one. The profile shows approximately 33,000 clones, approximately 85% of them singletons. Sequencing was performed on unsorted PBMCs, taken 0.8 years before starting antiretroviral therapy. All receptors come from a man in his late teens or twenties with HIV. Both conserved end residues are part of each CDR3. D genes are given only for firm matches. A clone size is listed for some rows: how often the clone was seen (once, few, many), or a class if it is expanded.

size,D,V,length,CDR3
-,-,TRBV9,15,CASSVAAGRAGELFF
-,-,TRBV6-1,13,CASSEAARLEQYF
few,-,TRBV28,12,CASSPSRHEQYF
-,-,TRBV10-3,13,CAISPDYNYGYTF
few,TRBD2,TRBV7-2,14,CASSPGLAGVEQYF
once,-,TRBV6-5,14,CASSYDTDARRRYF
-,TRBD2,TRBV11-2,15,CASSLGLAGAYEQYF
-,-,TRBV7-9,14,CASSPQDKNTEAFF
-,-,TRBV2,13,CASTPYLTGGYTF
-,TRBD1,TRBV7-9,15,CASSLVGTGKTEAFF
-,-,TRBV9,14,CASSVEGRQETQYF
-,-,TRBV4-3,15,CASSQARVAGNTIYF
-,-,TRBV2,16,CASRYSLASNTGELFF
few,-,TRBV6-5,14,CASSLQRSRMPQHF
few,-,TRBV27,12,CATSTGTYEQYF
-,-,TRBV5-1,13,CASSFQVADTQYF
-,-,TRBV30,13,CAWSTAGREGYTF
-,TRBD1,TRBV10-3,13,CAISAGQSIEQYF
-,TRBD1,TRBV9,16,CARKPGQGKTGNTIYF
-,TRBD1,TRBV7-8,16,CASSPDRVDHNEKLFF
-,TRBD1,TRBV6-4,16,CASSYTRGTGEETQYF
-,-,TRBV7-2,16,CASSLYLGPSYNEQFF
-,TRBD2,TRBV18,14,CASSMTSAQETQYF
-,-,TRBV4-1,15,CASSQVEPGGNTIYF
-,-,TRBV5-1,14,CASSTGTRQETQYF
few,-,TRBV13,12,CASSSGNYGYTF
-,-,TRBV25-1,16,CASSELDATSNTEAFF
-,-,TRBV7-8,15,CASSLLQGKVYEQYF
-,-,TRBV5-1,14,CASRSDLGTDTQYF
-,TRBD1,TRBV7-6,16,CASSEPDRGRREPQYF
few,TRBD1,TRBV5-4,15,CASSLVDRGLYGYTF
-,-,TRBV9,15,CASSLRQAHSYEQYF
-,TRBD2,TRBV9,17,CASSLWTSGSSTDTQYF
-,-,TRBV7-9,12,CASSWGSYEQYF
once,-,TRBV4-3,16,CASSQEASGGGEKLFF
-,-,TRBV18,15,CASSPFEHPQETQYF
-,-,TRBV13,14,CASTFLGAKNEQFF
-,TRBD1,TRBV5-6,15,CASSLTGTGNEKLFF
-,-,TRBV29-1,12,CSVVQQNTEAFF